The T cell receptor (beta chain) under discussion was sequenced for a study of blood T cell repertoires in COVID-19. Study-wide context: Acute and convalescent COVID-19 samples came from the United States, Italy and Spain. PBMCs, B-cell-depleted T cells, or T cells provided the cDNA or gDNA that made up the material.

CDR3 length: 14 amino acids. Germline V gene data show CDR1 as MGHRA and CDR2 as YSYEKL. The junction had 3 bases not matched to a gene; V was cut back by 3 bases and J by 4 bases. The authors' processing: Nucleated cell counts were estimated from reference gene primer amplification. TCRdb keeps only in-frame clones here, not all; method: immunoSEQ multiplex PCR. V, J and clone size are those of that table, while D and trimming were read from the DNA. In the table there are about 360,000 clones, around 83% of which are singletons. This clonotype originated in a man aged 25-45 years with active or convalescent COVID-19. This rearrangement joins TRBV4-1 to TRBJ1-5, with 7 nucleotides matching TRBD1. Sequencing was carried out using peripheral blood. The CDR3 coding sequence is TGCGCCAGCAGCCAGCCAGGGGGGAATCAGCCCCAGCATTTT. Residues: CASSQPGGNQPQHF.